These 3 T cell receptor beta chains came from one sample sequenced in a study of regulatory T cells in long-lasting Graves disease. Time point in this sample: persistent/refractory GD, antithyroid drugs over 5 years with positive TRAb. PBMCs provided the RNA from which the TCR library was made. Combining iRepertoire HTBI primers with Arm-PCR of CDR3 regions, the authors built TCR beta libraries. TCRdb called the multiplex PCR reads again in MiXCR, with one record for every CDR3 protein. The sample lists 650,000 to 850,000 distinct CDR3 sequences, around 30% occurring once. The sample here was peripheral blood mononuclear cells (PBMCs), taken when the disease was refractory, from a patient treated with antithyroid drugs. Source of these receptors: a female donor with Graves disease.

The chain couples TRBV6-1 to TRBJ2-7; no clear D. Germline V gene data show CDR1 as MNHNS and CDR2 as SASEGT. The length of the CDR3 is 13 residues. Trimming left V 10 bases short and J 1 base short, with 14 bases between. The CDR3 is CATPSDQSYEQYF. The CDR3 coding sequence is TGTGCCACCCCCTCGGACCAATCCTACGAGCAGTACTTC.

A few counts support this clonotype. V is TRBV10-1 and J is TRBJ2-7; either TRBD1 or TRBD2 may fit D (5 bases each). Germline V gene data show CDR1 as WNHNN and CDR2 as SYGVQD (reference sequence). The CDR3 covers 14 residues. V was cut by 8 bases and J by 6 bases, with 20 bases left in between. CDR3 in amino acids: CASSGAPTGTEQYF. CDR3 nucleotides: TGCGCCAGCTCCGGGGCGCCGACTGGGACCGAGCAGTACTTC.

The V and J genes are TRBV9 and TRBJ1-2; TRBD1 matches 7 bases. V dropped 3 bases and J dropped 6; count of bases not matched to a gene: 8. The CDR3 is made up of 14 amino acids. CDR1 and CDR2 (germline): SGDLS, YYNGEE. The CDR3 region has the DNA TGTGCCAGCAGCGCGCGACAGGGAATGAATGGCTACACCTTC. Translating gives CASSARQGMNGYTF.